A selection of T cell receptor beta chains follows, all from one sample in a study of shared clonotypes between healthy human individuals. Profiling relied on immunoSEQ multiplex PCR, and the TCRdb table lists in-frame clones only, not all of them. The sample lists about 2.3 million clones, around 93% occurring once. Sequenced input: naive CD4+ T cells from PBMCs. The receptors derive from a man younger than 35 in good health. Some clones in this sample may be carry-over from other donors' samples. CDR3s include the opening cysteine and the closing phenylalanine or tryptophan. D genes are given only for firm matches. Clone size is shown for a subset of rows, as once, few, many or a class of expanded clone.

D gene: TRBD1; V gene: TRBV5-4; J gene: TRBJ1-2; clone size: .; CDR3 protein: CASRRIPGQGAGYTF; CDR3 DNA: TGTGCCAGCAGAAGGATTCCGGGACAGGGAGCTGGCTACACCTTC
D gene: TRBD1; V gene: TRBV28; J gene: TRBJ2-6; clone size: .; CDR3 protein: CASSYDRVTSSGANVLTF; CDR3 DNA: TGTGCCAGCAGCTATGACAGGGTAACTTCCTCTGGGGCCAACGTCCTGACTTTC
D gene: TRBD2; V gene: TRBV28; J gene: TRBJ2-7; clone size: .; CDR3 protein: CASSLGSGRISEQYF; CDR3 DNA: TGTGCCAGCAGTTTAGGGAGCGGGAGGATTAGCGAGCAGTACTTC
D gene: .; V gene: TRBV7-2; J gene: TRBJ2-6; clone size: .; CDR3 protein: CASSLDSPLSGANVLTF; CDR3 DNA: TGTGCCAGCAGCTTGGACAGTCCCCTCTCTGGGGCCAACGTCCTGACTTTC
D gene: .; V gene: TRBV28; J gene: TRBJ1-3; clone size: .; CDR3 protein: CASSVTGNTIYF; CDR3 DNA: TGTGCCAGCAGCGTCACTGGAAACACCATATATTTT
D gene: .; V gene: TRBV5-1; J gene: TRBJ1-1; clone size: .; CDR3 protein: CASSLAFTSPTNTEAFF; CDR3 DNA: TGCGCCAGCAGCTTGGCCTTTACTAGTCCCACGAACACTGAAGCTTTCTTT
D gene: .; V gene: TRBV6-5; J gene: TRBJ1-4; clone size: once; CDR3 protein: CASSYSGNEKLFF; CDR3 DNA: TGTGCCAGCAGTTACTCTGGGAATGAAAAACTGTTTTTT
D gene: TRBD1; V gene: TRBV5-1; J gene: TRBJ1-2; clone size: .; CDR3 protein: CASSLSPQGGNYGYTF; CDR3 DNA: TGCGCCAGCAGCTTATCCCCCCAGGGGGGCAACTATGGCTACACCTTC
D gene: TRBD2; V gene: TRBV10-1; J gene: TRBJ2-3; clone size: .; CDR3 protein: CANTSGRVTDTQYF; CDR3 DNA: TGCGCCAACACTAGCGGGAGGGTGACAGATACGCAGTATTTT
D gene: TRBD1; V gene: TRBV12-5; J gene: TRBJ1-1; clone size: once; CDR3 protein: CASGLVTGGTNTEAFF; CDR3 DNA: TGTGCTAGTGGTTTGGTCACAGGGGGGACGAACACTGAAGCTTTCTTT
D gene: .; V gene: TRBV5-1; J gene: TRBJ2-5; clone size: .; CDR3 protein: CASSAAQGQETQYF; CDR3 DNA: TGCGCCAGCAGCGCGGCACAGGGCCAAGAGACCCAGTACTTC
D gene: TRBD2; V gene: TRBV7-2; J gene: TRBJ2-7; clone size: .; CDR3 protein: CASSSLGLAGGEQYF; CDR3 DNA: TGTGCCAGCAGCTCCCTGGGGCTAGCGGGAGGCGAGCAGTACTTC
D gene: .; V gene: TRBV5-6; J gene: TRBJ1-1; clone size: .; CDR3 protein: CASFRRQGLPTEAFF; CDR3 DNA: TGTGCCAGCTTCCGGAGGCAGGGACTGCCCACTGAAGCTTTCTTT
D gene: .; V gene: TRBV5-1; J gene: TRBJ1-3; clone size: .; CDR3 protein: CASSTDNSGNTIYF; CDR3 DNA: TGCGCCAGCAGTACGGACAACTCTGGAAACACCATATATTTT
D gene: .; V gene: TRBV7-9; J gene: TRBJ2-3; clone size: .; CDR3 protein: CASSRDSFTQYF; CDR3 DNA: TGTGCCAGCAGCCGCGACTCCTTTACGCAGTATTTT
D gene: .; V gene: TRBV19; J gene: TRBJ1-1; clone size: few; CDR3 protein: CATYTTDLNTEAFF; CDR3 DNA: TGTGCCACCTACACGACAGATTTGAACACTGAAGCTTTCTTT
D gene: TRBD1; V gene: TRBV11-2; J gene: TRBJ2-1; clone size: .; CDR3 protein: CASRLTGTNEQFF; CDR3 DNA: TGTGCCAGCAGGCTGACAGGGACCAATGAGCAGTTCTTC
D gene: TRBD2; V gene: TRBV6-1; J gene: TRBJ2-2; clone size: .; CDR3 protein: CASTLGGAGVGELFF; CDR3 DNA: TGTGCCAGCACCCTGGGCGGAGCGGGAGTCGGGGAGCTGTTTTTT
D gene: TRBD2; V gene: TRBV28; J gene: TRBJ2-1; clone size: .; CDR3 protein: CAIDSGTSYNEQFF; CDR3 DNA: TGTGCCATCGACAGCGGGACTTCCTACAATGAGCAGTTCTTC
D gene: .; V gene: TRBV5-6; J gene: TRBJ2-3; clone size: .; CDR3 protein: CASSLALSTSTDTQYF; CDR3 DNA: TGTGCCAGCAGCTTGGCCCTCAGTACTAGCACAGATACGCAGTATTTT
D gene: TRBD2; V gene: TRBV5-1; J gene: TRBJ2-7; clone size: .; CDR3 protein: CASSLGPRTSGSPYF; CDR3 DNA: TGCGCCAGCAGCTTGGGTCCTAGGACTAGCGGGAGCCCGTACTTC
D gene: TRBD2; V gene: TRBV10-2; J gene: TRBJ2-1; clone size: .; CDR3 protein: CARAGTSSYNEQFF; CDR3 DNA: TGCGCCAGGGCCGGGACTAGCTCCTACAATGAGCAGTTCTTC
D gene: .; V gene: TRBV28; J gene: TRBJ2-1; clone size: .; CDR3 protein: CAIRGVGKVNEQFF; CDR3 DNA: TGTGCCATCCGAGGAGTTGGTAAGGTCAATGAGCAGTTCTTC
D gene: .; V gene: TRBV28; J gene: TRBJ1-2; clone size: .; CDR3 protein: CASSLNFGYSGYTF; CDR3 DNA: TGTGCCAGCAGTTTGAATTTTGGGTATAGTGGCTACACCTTC
D gene: TRBD2; V gene: TRBV28; J gene: TRBJ2-1; clone size: .; CDR3 protein: CASSFAGGYNEQFF; CDR3 DNA: TGTGCCAGCAGTTTCGCGGGAGGGTACAATGAGCAGTTCTTC
D gene: .; V gene: TRBV10-3; J gene: TRBJ1-5; clone size: .; CDR3 protein: CAISAGESQPQHF; CDR3 DNA: TGTGCCATCAGTGCAGGGGAGAGTCAGCCCCAGCATTTT
D gene: .; V gene: TRBV9; J gene: TRBJ2-1; clone size: .; CDR3 protein: CASSSGYLDRRIF; CDR3 DNA: TGTGCCAGCAGCAGCGGGTATCTAGACCGAAGGATCTTC
D gene: .; V gene: TRBV6-1; J gene: TRBJ1-2; clone size: .; CDR3 protein: CASSEVVPNYGYTF; CDR3 DNA: TGTGCCAGCAGTGAAGTGGTCCCTAACTATGGCTACACCTTC
D gene: .; V gene: TRBV6-5; J gene: TRBJ2-1; clone size: .; CDR3 protein: CASTQPGNEQFF; CDR3 DNA: TGTGCCAGCACCCAACCAGGGAATGAGCAGTTCTTC
D gene: .; V gene: TRBV19; J gene: TRBJ1-4; clone size: .; CDR3 protein: CASSIRVEGSNEKLFF; CDR3 DNA: TGTGCCAGTAGTATCCGAGTGGAAGGATCCAATGAAAAACTGTTTTTT
D gene: TRBD1; V gene: TRBV5-6; J gene: TRBJ2-1; clone size: .; CDR3 protein: CASSYRDRDYNEQFF; CDR3 DNA: TGTGCCAGCAGCTACCGGGACAGGGACTACAATGAGCAGTTCTTC
D gene: .; V gene: TRBV7-3; J gene: TRBJ1-1; clone size: .; CDR3 protein: CASSLTARVGTEAFF; CDR3 DNA: TGTGCCAGCAGCTTAACGGCAAGAGTGGGCACTGAAGCTTTCTTT
D gene: TRBD2; V gene: TRBV7-6; J gene: TRBJ2-3; clone size: .; CDR3 protein: CASSFPSTSGRSADTQYF; CDR3 DNA: TGTGCCAGCAGCTTTCCCTCGACTAGCGGGAGATCCGCAGATACGCAGTATTTT
D gene: .; V gene: TRBV4-2; J gene: TRBJ1-4; clone size: .; CDR3 protein: CASSQGGEKLFF; CDR3 DNA: TGTGCCAGCAGCCAGGGGGGAGAAAAACTGTTTTTT
D gene: .; V gene: TRBV30; J gene: TRBJ2-7; clone size: .; CDR3 protein: CACQTRAPGEEQYF; CDR3 DNA: TGTGCCTGCCAGACAAGGGCCCCGGGGGAGGAGCAGTACTTC
D gene: .; V gene: TRBV19; J gene: TRBJ1-2; clone size: .; CDR3 protein: CASSVRDPSPYGYTF; CDR3 DNA: TGTGCCAGTAGTGTCCGGGACCCCAGCCCCTATGGCTACACCTTC
D gene: .; V gene: TRBV2; J gene: TRBJ1-5; clone size: .; CDR3 protein: CASCGQSRQPQHF; CDR3 DNA: TGTGCCAGCTGTGGACAGAGTCGTCAGCCCCAGCATTTT
D gene: .; V gene: TRBV5-1; J gene: TRBJ2-1; clone size: once; CDR3 protein: CASSFSSSYNEQFF; CDR3 DNA: TGCGCCAGCAGCTTTAGCTCCTCCTACAATGAGCAGTTCTTC
D gene: .; V gene: TRBV20-1; J gene: TRBJ1-1; clone size: .; CDR3 protein: CSHYRNTEAFF; CDR3 DNA: TGCAGTCACTACAGGAACACTGAAGCTTTCTTT
D gene: .; V gene: TRBV2; J gene: TRBJ2-3; clone size: .; CDR3 protein: CASANEGDTQYF; CDR3 DNA: TGTGCCAGCGCTAATGAGGGGGATACGCAGTATTTT
D gene: .; V gene: TRBV27; J gene: TRBJ2-1; clone size: .; CDR3 protein: CASSPGRGVAEQFF; CDR3 DNA: TGTGCCAGCAGTCCCGGTAGGGGTGTGGCTGAGCAGTTCTTC
D gene: .; V gene: TRBV25-1; J gene: TRBJ1-4; clone size: .; CDR3 protein: CASLGLSSRKLFF; CDR3 DNA: TGTGCCAGTCTGGGATTGAGCAGCAGAAAACTGTTTTTT
D gene: TRBD1; V gene: TRBV18; J gene: TRBJ1-3; clone size: .; CDR3 protein: CASSPTGETGNTIYF; CDR3 DNA: TGTGCCAGCTCACCGACAGGGGAAACTGGAAACACCATATATTTT
D gene: .; V gene: TRBV7-8; J gene: TRBJ2-7; clone size: .; CDR3 protein: CATASAGPTGEQYF; CDR3 DNA: TGTGCCACCGCGAGTGCCGGGCCGACGGGGGAGCAGTACTTC
D gene: .; V gene: TRBV7-8; J gene: TRBJ1-2; clone size: .; CDR3 protein: CASSLEPDRTGYGYTF; CDR3 DNA: TGTGCCAGCAGCTTAGAACCGGACCGGACGGGGTATGGCTACACCTTC
D gene: TRBD1; V gene: TRBV27; J gene: TRBJ2-7; clone size: .; CDR3 protein: CASSPDRVRGDYEQYF; CDR3 DNA: TGTGCCAGCAGCCCGGACAGGGTCAGAGGGGACTACGAGCAGTACTTC